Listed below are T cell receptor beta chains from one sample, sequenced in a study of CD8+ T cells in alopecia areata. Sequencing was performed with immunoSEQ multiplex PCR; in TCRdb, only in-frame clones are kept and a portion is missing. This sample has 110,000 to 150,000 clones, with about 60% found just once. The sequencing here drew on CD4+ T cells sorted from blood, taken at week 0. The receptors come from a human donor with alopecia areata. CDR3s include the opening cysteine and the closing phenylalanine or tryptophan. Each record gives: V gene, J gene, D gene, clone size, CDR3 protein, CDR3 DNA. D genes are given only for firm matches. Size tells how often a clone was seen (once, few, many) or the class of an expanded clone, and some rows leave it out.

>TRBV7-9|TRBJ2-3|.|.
CASSAWVSDTQYF
TGTGCCAGCAGCGCCTGGGTGTCAGATACGCAGTATTTT
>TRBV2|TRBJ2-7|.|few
CASTDRLREQYF
TGTGCCAGCACGGACCGCTTGCGCGAGCAGTACTTC
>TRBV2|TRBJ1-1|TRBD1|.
CASTRGGNTEAFF
TGTGCCAGCACCAGGGGGGGGAACACTGAAGCTTTCTTT
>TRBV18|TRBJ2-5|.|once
CASSIRTQETQYF
TGTGCCAGCTCCATAAGGACACAAGAGACCCAGTACTTC
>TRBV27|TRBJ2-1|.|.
CASKSGPYNEQFF
TGTGCCAGCAAGTCGGGGCCGTACAATGAGCAGTTCTTC
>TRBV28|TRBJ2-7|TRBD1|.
CASSLSGTGIGEQYF
TGTGCCAGCAGTTTATCAGGGACAGGTATAGGCGAGCAGTACTTC
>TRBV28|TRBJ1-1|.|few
CASSLVRAEAFF
TGTGCCAGCAGTTTGGTCCGTGCTGAAGCTTTCTTT
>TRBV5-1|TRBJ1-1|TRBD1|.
CASSIGQGIMNTEAFF
TGCGCCAGCAGCATAGGACAGGGAATCATGAACACTGAAGCTTTCTTT
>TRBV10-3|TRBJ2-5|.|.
CAISDGLAETQYF
TGTGCCATCAGTGATGGGCTAGCGGAGACCCAGTACTTC
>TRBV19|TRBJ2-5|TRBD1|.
CATRTDRGDETQYF
TGTGCCACCAGAACCGACAGGGGTGACGAGACCCAGTACTTC
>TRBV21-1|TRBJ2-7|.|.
CASSKSSGGTYEQYF
TGTGCCAGCAGCAAGTCTAGCGGGGGGACCTACGAGCAGTACTTC
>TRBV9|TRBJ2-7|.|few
CASSSSPGIPYEQYF
TGTGCCAGCAGCTCTTCGCCAGGGATACCCTACGAGCAGTACTTC
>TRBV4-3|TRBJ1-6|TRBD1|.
CASGGGQVNSPLHF
TGCGCCAGCGGCGGGGGACAGGTTAATTCACCCCTCCACTTT
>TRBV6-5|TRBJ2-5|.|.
CASSSLLGAWGETQYF
TGTGCCAGCAGTTCTCTACTTGGGGCTTGGGGAGAGACCCAGTACTTC
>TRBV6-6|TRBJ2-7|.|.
CASSYALQEAYEQYF
TGTGCCAGCAGTTACGCACTGCAGGAGGCCTACGAGCAGTACTTC
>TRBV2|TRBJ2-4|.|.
CASSPGTWDIQYF
TGTGCCAGCAGCCCCGGGACTTGGGACATTCAGTACTTC
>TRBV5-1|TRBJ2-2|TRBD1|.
CASSFGTGKTGELFF
TGCGCCAGCAGCTTCGGGACAGGGAAGACCGGGGAGCTGTTTTTT
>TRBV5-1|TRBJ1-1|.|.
CASSFEQGREAFF
TGCGCCAGCAGCTTCGAGCAGGGGCGTGAAGCTTTCTTT
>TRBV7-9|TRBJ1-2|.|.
CASSLDLRGYTF
TGTGCCAGCAGCTTGGACTTGAGGGGCTACACCTTC
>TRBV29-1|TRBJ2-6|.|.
CSVEQLTGANVLTF
TGCAGCGTTGAACAGCTTACTGGGGCCAACGTCCTGACTTTC
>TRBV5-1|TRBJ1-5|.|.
CASSFDGNQPQHF
TGCGCCAGCAGCTTCGATGGGAATCAGCCCCAGCATTTT
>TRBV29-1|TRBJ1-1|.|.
CSAKDSPTEAFF
TGCAGCGCCAAAGACAGCCCCACTGAAGCTTTCTTT
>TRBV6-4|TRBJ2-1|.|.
CASSAPPGSYNEQFF
TGTGCCAGCAGTGCCCCGCCGGGGTCCTACAATGAGCAGTTCTTC
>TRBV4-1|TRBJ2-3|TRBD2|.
CASSQPGTSGRDTQYF
TGCGCCAGCAGCCAACCTGGGACTAGCGGGCGGGATACGCAGTATTTT
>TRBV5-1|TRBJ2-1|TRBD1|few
CASSLEGTGHEQFF
TGCGCCAGCAGCTTGGAGGGGACAGGGCATGAGCAGTTCTTC
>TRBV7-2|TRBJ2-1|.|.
CASSIMGQGGDEQFF
TGTGCCAGCAGCATAATGGGGCAGGGAGGCGATGAGCAGTTCTTC
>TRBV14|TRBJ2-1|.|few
CASSLTGIEQFF
TGTGCCAGCAGCCTCACAGGGATTGAGCAGTTCTTC
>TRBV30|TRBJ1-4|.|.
CAWSPYGRREKLFF
TGTGCCTGGAGTCCCTACGGGAGAAGGGAAAAACTGTTTTTT
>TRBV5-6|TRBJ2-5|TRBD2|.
CASSLVLAGGGETQYF
TGTGCCAGCAGCTTGGTGTTAGCGGGGGGTGGAGAGACCCAGTACTTC
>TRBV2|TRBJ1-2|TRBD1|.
CASSPSGTVRSGGYTF
TGTGCCAGCAGCCCCTCGGGGACAGTCAGATCGGGGGGCTACACCTTC
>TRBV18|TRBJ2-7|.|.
CASSPPGYEQYF
TGTGCCAGCTCACCACCCGGCTACGAGCAGTACTTC
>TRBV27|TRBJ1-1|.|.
CASSLYGTWVTEAFF
TGTGCCAGCAGTTTATACGGGACCTGGGTAACTGAAGCTTTCTTT
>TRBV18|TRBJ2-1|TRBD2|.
CASSPPSLAGSEQFF
TGTGCCAGCTCACCACCGAGTCTAGCGGGGAGTGAGCAGTTCTTC
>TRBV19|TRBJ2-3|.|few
CASSIQTGGLSDTQYF
TGTGCCAGTAGTATCCAGACAGGCGGACTGTCAGATACGCAGTATTTT
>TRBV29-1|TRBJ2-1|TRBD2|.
CSAQAGGLFSEQFF
TGCAGCGCCCAAGCGGGGGGGCTCTTTAGTGAGCAGTTCTTC
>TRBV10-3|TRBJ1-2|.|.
CAIGSGGNYGYTF
TGTGCCATCGGAAGTGGCGGAAACTATGGCTACACCTTC
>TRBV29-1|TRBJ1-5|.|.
CSAVSGGNQPQHF
TGCAGCGCCGTGAGTGGGGGGAATCAGCCCCAGCATTTT
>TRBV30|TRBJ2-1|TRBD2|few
CAWSLAGGPSGKFF
TGTGCCTGGAGTTTGGCGGGGGGGCCGAGTGGCAAGTTCTTC
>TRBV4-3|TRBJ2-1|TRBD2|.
CASSPRPQGGGNEQFF
TGCGCCAGCAGCCCTCGCCCCCAGGGCGGGGGGAATGAGCAGTTCTTC
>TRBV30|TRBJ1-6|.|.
CAWTSDGARGSPLHF
TGTGCCTGGACCTCTGACGGGGCTCGAGGGTCACCCCTCCACTTT
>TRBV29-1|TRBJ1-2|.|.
CSVTVTLNYGYTF
TGCAGCGTTACAGTGACCCTCAACTATGGCTACACCTTC
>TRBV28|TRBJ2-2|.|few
CAGRRQDTGELFF
TGTGCCGGGAGACGACAGGACACCGGGGAGCTGTTTTTT
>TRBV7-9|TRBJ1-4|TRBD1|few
CASSPGTGNEKLFF
TGTGCCAGCAGCCCGGGGACAGGGAATGAAAAACTGTTTTTT
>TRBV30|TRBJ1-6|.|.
CAWSAGSSYNSPLHF
TGTGCCTGGAGTGCAGGGAGCTCCTATAATTCACCCCTCCACTTT
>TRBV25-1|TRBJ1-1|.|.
CASSAGTREAFF
TGTGCCAGCAGTGCCGGGACACGTGAAGCTTTCTTT
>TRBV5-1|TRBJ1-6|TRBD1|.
CASSQGGAQGNSPLHF
TGCGCCAGCAGCCAGGGGGGTGCACAGGGAAATTCACCCCTCCACTTT